A selection of T cell receptor beta chains follows, all from one sample in a study of cytomegalovirus exposure and HLA in healthy donors. Generated by immunoSEQ multiplex PCR, the TCRdb table keeps only in-frame clones and is missing some. The table has 200,000 to 250,000 clones, roughly 83% seen once. The sample was PBMCs. These receptors all stem from a boy aged 2 to 9 in good health and CMV-seronegative. Both conserved end residues are part of each CDR3. The order of the fields is J gene, clone size, V gene, D gene, CDR3 protein, CDR3 DNA. A D gene is named only where the DNA matches it firmly. Size is omitted from some rows. Given values are once, few, many or a class for expanded clones.

j_call: TRBJ1-2; clone_size: few; v_call: TRBV10-1; d_call: -; cdr3_aa: CASSDGGGYTF; cdr3_nt: TGCGCCAGCAGTGACGGTGGTGGCTACACCTTC
j_call: TRBJ2-5; clone_size: -; v_call: TRBV19; d_call: TRBD2; cdr3_aa: CASSILAGKFGETQYF; cdr3_nt: TGTGCCAGTAGTATACTAGCGGGGAAATTCGGAGAGACCCAGTACTTC
j_call: TRBJ1-2; clone_size: -; v_call: TRBV10-2; d_call: -; cdr3_aa: CASSDILNYGYPF; cdr3_nt: TGCGCCAGCAGTGACATTTTGAACTATGGCTACCCCTTC
j_call: TRBJ1-2; clone_size: -; v_call: TRBV6-5; d_call: TRBD1; cdr3_aa: CASSYRQGRYGYTF; cdr3_nt: TGTGCCAGCAGTTACCGACAGGGGAGGTATGGCTACACCTTC
j_call: TRBJ1-2; clone_size: -; v_call: TRBV19; d_call: TRBD1; cdr3_aa: CASSIVTSPVGTGYGYTF; cdr3_nt: TGTGCCAGTAGTATAGTCACCTCACCGGTCGGGACAGGGTATGGCTACACCTTC
j_call: TRBJ2-7; clone_size: -; v_call: TRBV12-2; d_call: -; cdr3_aa: CASRLVSGDRPIFEQYF; cdr3_nt: TGTGCAAGTCGCTTAGTCTCAGGTGACAGGCCAATTTTCGAGCAGTACTTC
j_call: TRBJ2-1; clone_size: -; v_call: TRBV6-5; d_call: TRBD1; cdr3_aa: CASRTTGDSYNEQFF; cdr3_nt: TGTGCCAGCAGAACCACAGGGGACTCCTACAATGAGCAGTTCTTC
j_call: TRBJ1-1; clone_size: -; v_call: TRBV7-9; d_call: -; cdr3_aa: CASSPDRLLNTEAFF; cdr3_nt: TGTGCCAGCAGCCCCGACAGACTTTTGAACACTGAAGCTTTCTTT
j_call: TRBJ1-6; clone_size: once; v_call: TRBV27; d_call: -; cdr3_aa: CASSLWWQGGSYNSPLHF; cdr3_nt: TGTGCCAGCAGTTTGTGGTGGCAGGGAGGCTCCTATAATTCACCCCTCCACTTT
j_call: TRBJ1-4; clone_size: few; v_call: TRBV2; d_call: TRBD1; cdr3_aa: CASSASTGRANEKLFF; cdr3_nt: TGTGCCAGCAGCGCATCGACAGGGCGGGCTAATGAAAAACTGTTTTTT
j_call: TRBJ2-2; clone_size: -; v_call: TRBV29-1; d_call: TRBD1; cdr3_aa: CSASGTGGIGELFF; cdr3_nt: TGCAGCGCTTCCGGGACAGGGGGCATCGGGGAGCTGTTTTTT
j_call: TRBJ1-6; clone_size: -; v_call: TRBV2; d_call: -; cdr3_aa: CASSEGGFYNSPLHF; cdr3_nt: TGTGCCAGCAGTGAGGGAGGGTTTTATAATTCACCCCTCCACTTT
j_call: TRBJ1-1; clone_size: few; v_call: TRBV6-6; d_call: -; cdr3_aa: CASIAGDTEAFF; cdr3_nt: TGTGCCAGTATCGCAGGGGACACTGAAGCTTTCTTT
j_call: TRBJ2-7; clone_size: -; v_call: TRBV9; d_call: TRBD1; cdr3_aa: CASSPGGQGAYEQYF; cdr3_nt: TGTGCCAGCAGCCCGGGGGGACAGGGGGCCTACGAGCAGTACTTC
j_call: TRBJ1-1; clone_size: -; v_call: TRBV5-1; d_call: -; cdr3_aa: CASSLDQGQAFF; cdr3_nt: TGCGCCAGCAGCTTGGATCAGGGTCAGGCTTTCTTT
j_call: TRBJ2-1; clone_size: -; v_call: TRBV9; d_call: -; cdr3_aa: CASSVARTQAQYNEQFF; cdr3_nt: TGTGCCAGCAGCGTAGCAAGAACTCAGGCCCAATACAATGAGCAGTTCTTC
j_call: TRBJ1-2; clone_size: -; v_call: TRBV30; d_call: -; cdr3_aa: CAWRRQDYGYTF; cdr3_nt: TGTGCCTGGAGGCGACAGGACTATGGCTACACCTTC
j_call: TRBJ1-1; clone_size: -; v_call: TRBV30; d_call: -; cdr3_aa: CAWASSEAFF; cdr3_nt: TGTGCGTGGGCGAGTAGTGAAGCTTTCTTT
j_call: TRBJ2-1; clone_size: -; v_call: TRBV7-9; d_call: -; cdr3_aa: CASSHSRYNEQFF; cdr3_nt: TGTGCCAGCAGCCATAGTCGGTACAATGAGCAGTTCTTC
j_call: TRBJ2-2; clone_size: few; v_call: TRBV6-1; d_call: TRBD1; cdr3_aa: CASRTGGTGELFF; cdr3_nt: TGTGCCAGCAGGACAGGGGGCACCGGGGAGCTGTTTTTT
j_call: TRBJ1-2; clone_size: -; v_call: TRBV18; d_call: -; cdr3_aa: CASSPPANYGYTF; cdr3_nt: TGTGCCAGCTCACCCCCGGCTAACTATGGCTACACCTTC
j_call: TRBJ1-4; clone_size: -; v_call: TRBV7-9; d_call: -; cdr3_aa: CASSSGEANEKLFF; cdr3_nt: TGTGCCAGCAGCTCGGGGGAGGCTAATGAAAAACTGTTTTTT
j_call: TRBJ1-1; clone_size: -; v_call: TRBV5-1; d_call: TRBD1; cdr3_aa: CASSLDSGQGAAEAFF; cdr3_nt: TGCGCCAGCAGCTTGGATTCGGGACAGGGGGCTGCTGAAGCTTTCTTT
j_call: TRBJ2-2; clone_size: -; v_call: TRBV11-3; d_call: -; cdr3_aa: CASSRTGNPGELFF; cdr3_nt: TGTGCCAGCAGCAGAACAGGGAACCCCGGGGAGCTGTTTTTT
j_call: TRBJ2-7; clone_size: once; v_call: TRBV5-4; d_call: -; cdr3_aa: CASSLERRPYEQYF; cdr3_nt: TGTGCCAGCAGCTTGGAACGGAGACCCTACGAGCAGTACTTC